These 29 T cell receptor beta chains originate from one sample sequenced in a study of regulatory T cells in long-lasting Graves disease (dated by TCRdb to the early 2020s). The protocol used for the library was multiplex PCR. TCRdb records Illumina HiSeq 4000 as the sequencer. To build TCR beta libraries, CDR3 regions were amplified by Arm-PCR using iRepertoire HTBI primers. TCRdb passed the public sequencing reads through fastp at Q25 and MiXCR, retaining productive beta sequences. Rows matching on CDR3 protein sequence are summarized as one entry with the most common DNA and genes. The sample data list roughly 450,000 distinct CDR3 sequences, and roughly 20% of these were observed just once. 7.8% of the sample belongs to the ten largest clones. What the time point label conveys for this sample: persistent/refractory GD, antithyroid drugs over 5 years with positive TRAb. For both TCR sequencing and RNA sequencing, RNA was extracted from PBMCs in TRIzol.

The starting material was peripheral blood mononuclear cells (PBMCs), obtained when the disease was refractory, from a patient treated with antithyroid drugs. Receptors originate from a female donor with Graves disease.

The table lists this clonotype with a few counts. V gene TRBV19 combines with J gene TRBJ2-3, with D possibly being TRBD2 (5 bases). The V and J ends lost 3 bases and 6 bases respectively, with 10 bases between them. Germline V CDR1 and CDR2: LNHDA, SQIVND (reference sequence). This CDR3 comprises 13 residues. The CDR3 nucleotides are TGTGCCAGTAGTATTTGGACTTTGGATACGCAGTATTTT. Translated: CASSIWTLDTQYF.

A note on this clonotype: This sequence may be a read error, since a much larger clone differs from it by one base. This sequence joins TRBV20-1 and TRBJ2-2; 10 bases line up with TRBD2. The CDR3 is made up of 15 amino acids. Looked up from germline, CDR1 is DFQATT and CDR2 is SNEGSKA (reference sequence). The CDR3 DNA reads TGCAGTACTAGCGCGCTAGCGGGAGCCATCGGGGAGCTGTTTTTT. Residues: CSTSALAGAIGELFF.

This clonotype was found many times. This chain connects TRBV7-2 to TRBJ2-7, with 7 bases identical to TRBD2. Unmatched junction bases numbered 1, after V lost 2 bases and J lost 0 bases. The V gene's germline CDR1 is SGHTA and CDR2 FQGNSA. The CDR3 has 14 amino acids. The CDR3 loop is CASSLTSDSYEQYF. The DNA of the CDR3 is TGTGCCAGCAGCTTAACTAGCGACTCCTACGAGCAGTACTTC.

This clonotype was counted a few times. The chain couples TRBV5-5 to TRBJ2-2, with a weak D call TRBD1 (6 bases). The CDR3 runs to 15 residues. The germline CDR1 and CDR2 sequences are SGHKS and YYEKEE (reference sequence). V lost 0 bases and J lost 5, with 11 bases in between. CDR3 sequence (DNA): TGTGCCAGCAGCTTGGCCGGGACACCGACCGGGGAGCTGTTTTTT. Encoded protein: CASSLAGTPTGELFF. The full variable domain, rest sourced from reference TRBV5-5 and TRBJ2-2, is DAGVTQSPTHLIKTRGQQVTLRCSPISGHKSVSWYQQVLGQGPQFIFQYYEKEERGRGNFPDRFSARQFPNYSSELNVNALLLGDSALYLCASSLAGTPTGELFFGEGSRLTVL.

V is TRBV19 and J is TRBJ1-3, with D unclear. This CDR3 is built from 12 residues. V was shortened by 3 bases and J by 0 bases, with 0 bases between the two germline ends. Germline-derived CDR1 and CDR2 are LNHDA and SQIVND (reference sequence). CDR3 sequence: CASSISGNTIYF. CDR3 nucleotide sequence: TGTGCCAGTAGTATCTCTGGAAACACCATATATTTT.

The sample holds a few counts of this clonotype. This chain uses TRBV30 with TRBJ2-5; 7 nucleotides match TRBD1. This CDR3 has 14 residues. Germline trimming cut 1 base from V and 4 bases from J; bases unmatched to any gene: 6. Germline V gene sequence: CDR1 GTSNPN, CDR2 SVGIG (reference sequence). The CDR3 DNA follows: TGTGCCTGGAGTGCAGATAACAGGGGAGAGACCCAGTACTTC. The encoded protein is CAWSADNRGETQYF.

The CDR3 is CASSLGGGLRNEQFF. The DNA of the CDR3 is TGTGCCAGCAGCTTAGGAGGGGGTTTGAGGAATGAGCAGTTCTTC. The rearrangement uses TRBV7-9 and TRBJ2-1, with D maybe TRBD1 (6 bases). Germline CDR1 is SEHNR and CDR2 is FQNEAQ (reference sequence). This CDR3 spans 15 amino acids. V shed 1 base and J shed 7 bases, with 14 bases lying between them.

This clonotype was recorded many times. The chain links TRBV28 to TRBJ1-1; D gene ambiguous. The germline gives CDR1 MDHEN, CDR2 SYDVKM. CDR3 length: 14 residues. V was cut by 5 bases and J by 4 bases, with 14 bases left in between. As DNA, the CDR3 is TGTGCCAGCAGTCTCGCCTTGGGCTCCACTGAAGCTTTCTTT. This codes for CASSLALGSTEAFF.

This clonotype was observed a handful of times. The chain is built from TRBV6-1 and TRBJ1-1; D ambiguous. The CDR3 is made up of 12 amino acids. V lost 6 bases to trimming and J lost 5 bases, with 10 bases between them. The V gene's germline CDR1 is MNHNS and CDR2 SASEGT. DNA for the CDR3: TGTGCCAGCAGAGGACTGGGGACTGAAGCTTTCTTT. This encodes CASRGLGTEAFF.

This clonotype was counted at least ten times. This chain connects TRBV9 to TRBJ1-2; TRBD1 is a possible D gene (6 bases). Germline CDR1 reads SGDLS; CDR2 reads YYNGEE. The V end was cut by 3 bases, the J end by 8 bases, with 14 bases between. CDR3 length: 13 residues. CDR3 residues: CASSAGERWGYTF. The CDR3, as DNA: TGTGCCAGCAGCGCAGGGGAGAGGTGGGGCTACACCTTC.

This clonotype turned up a few times. This sequence joins TRBV3-1 and TRBJ1-5; D gene ambiguous. Germline CDR1 and CDR2: LGHDT and YNNKEL (reference sequence). This CDR3 is 16 amino acids long. The germline V and J ends were trimmed by 0 bases and 6 bases, with 15 bases remaining between them. The CDR3 nucleotides read TGTGCCAGCAGCCAAGATTTCGGAAGCTCGACTCAGCCCCAGCATTTT. This gives the protein CASSQDFGSSTQPQHF.

This clonotype showed up just a few times. This chain uses TRBV9 with TRBJ2-7; 12 bases align to TRBD2. The V gene end was trimmed by 3 bases and the J gene end by 3 bases; junction bases not matched to a gene: 4. This CDR3 is 15 amino acids long. The germline V gene has CDR1 SGDLS and CDR2 YYNGEE. The CDR3 nucleotides read TGTGCCAGCAGCGCTCGGACTAGCGGGAACTACGAGCAGTACTTC. As protein: CASSARTSGNYEQYF.

This clonotype came up many times. The gene calls are TRBV28 and TRBJ1-4; D is perhaps TRBD1 (6 bases). CDR1 and CDR2 (germline): MDHEN, SYDVKM. The CDR3 totals 14 residues. V was pared by 4 bases and J by 7 bases, with 13 bases between. As DNA, the CDR3 is TGTGCCAGCAGTTCAGGGGACTTGCGTGAAAAACTGTTTTTT. It is translated as CASSSGDLREKLFF.

The chain joins TRBV6-1 to TRBJ2-7; D remains unclear. The V end was cut by 7 bases, the J end by 2 bases, with 3 bases between. Looked up from germline, CDR1 is MNHNS and CDR2 is SASEGT. This CDR3 region has 10 residues. Written as DNA, the CDR3 is TGTGCCAGCACGGCCTACGAGCAGTACTTC. Amino acid sequence: CASTAYEQYF.

The sample holds many counts of this clonotype. The rearrangement joins TRBV6-5 to TRBJ2-2, with 7 bases matching TRBD1. This CDR3 has 15 amino acids. Germline lookup yields CDR1 MNHEY and CDR2 SVGAGI. With 0 bases clipped from V and 5 bases from J, the junction kept 3 bases outside the gene matches. The CDR3 sequence: CASSYSKGATGELFF. For the CDR3, the DNA is TGTGCCAGCAGTTACTCCAAGGGGGCAACCGGGGAGCTGTTTTTT.

At least ten counts were recorded for this clonotype. The chain carries TRBV12-3 or TRBV12-4 and TRBJ2-2, with TRBD1 matching 10 bases. The CDR3 has 15 amino acids. V trimming: 5 bases; J trimming: 8 bases; junction bases outside the gene matches: 8. The CDR3 spells CASSRRDRGSGELFF. Here the CDR3 DNA reads TGTGCCAGCAGTCGCCGGGACAGGGGCTCTGGGGAGCTGTTTTTT.

The table lists this clonotype with many counts. The rearrangement links TRBV7-3 to TRBJ2-7; D gene uncertain. From germline, CDR1 is SGHTA and CDR2 FQGTGA. This CDR3 has 13 amino acids. Between the trimmed V and J ends, which lost 5 bases and 6 bases, there was a span of 14 bases. The CDR3 sequence: CASSMANLGEQYF. CDR3 DNA: TGTGCCAGCAGCATGGCCAATCTCGGCGAGCAGTACTTC. Filled out from reference TRBV7-3 and TRBJ2-7, the complete variable domain reads GAGVSQTPSNKVTEKGKYVELRCDPISGHTALYWYRQSLGQGPEFLIYFQGTGAADDSGLPNDRFFAVRPEGSVSTLKIQRTERGDSAVYLCASSMANLGEQYFGPGTRLTVT.

This clonotype was recorded many times. The chain employs TRBV19 and TRBJ1-1; D might be TRBD1 (6 bases). The CDR3 is 15 amino acids. Looked up from germline, CDR1 is LNHDA and CDR2 is SQIVND (reference sequence). V was trimmed by 1 base and J by 1 base, leaving 10 bases between them. CDR3 in DNA: TGTGCCAGTAGTATAGGGGGACATTGGAACACTGAAGCTTTCTTT. It specifies CASSIGGHWNTEAFF.

The chain joins TRBV28 to TRBJ2-3; D gene uncertain. The V and J ends lost 3 bases and 1 base respectively, with 17 bases between them. The germline V gene encodes CDR1 MDHEN and CDR2 SYDVKM. The CDR3 length is 17 residues. Here the CDR3 DNA reads TGTGCCAGCAGTTTTAGTCTCCGAGACACGGGCACAGATACGCAGTATTTT. It specifies CASSFSLRDTGTDTQYF.

In this sample, this clonotype turned up many times. CDR3 coding DNA: TGTGCCAGCAGCTTAGATCTTTCTATCGACTCCTACTTC. Translated: CASSLDLSIDSYF. This rearrangement joins TRBV11-2 to TRBJ2-5, with D unclear. CDR1 is SGHAT and CDR2 is FQNNGV in the germline V gene. The CDR3 consists of 13 residues. V was pared by 0 bases and J by 14 bases, with 16 bases between.

This clonotype was detected a few times. The CDR3 DNA follows: TGTGCCAGCAGTGGCAGGGAGGCTGGGGCCAACGTCCTGACTTTC. This codes for CASSGREAGANVLTF. This chain uses TRBV6-1 with TRBJ2-6, with D tentatively TRBD2 (6 bases). Between the trimmed V and J ends, which lost 4 bases and 2 bases, there was a span of 9 bases. The CDR3 runs to 15 residues. Germline lookup yields CDR1 MNHNS and CDR2 SASEGT.

This clonotype was detected ten times or more. The chain has TRBV5-4 and TRBJ2-7, with 7 nucleotides matching TRBD1. CDR1 is SGHNT, CDR2 YYREEE, per germline (reference sequence). The CDR3 consists of 14 residues. Trimming removed 2 bases from V and 3 bases from J; junction bases left unmatched: 5. CDR3 protein: CASSLAGTVYEQYF. The DNA for the CDR3 is TGTGCCAGCAGCTTAGCCGGGACAGTCTACGAGCAGTACTTC.

This clonotype was detected many times. V gene TRBV15 combines with J gene TRBJ2-5, with 9 positions matching TRBD2. The CDR3 is 16 amino acids. In germline, CDR1 is LNHNV, CDR2 YYDKDF (reference sequence). V lost 1 base and J lost 4; bases outside the gene matches: 7. The chain's CDR3 is CATSRAGTSFLETQYF. The CDR3 nucleotides read TGTGCCACCAGCAGAGCCGGGACTAGCTTTTTAGAGACCCAGTACTTC.

There are a few counts of this clonotype. J is TRBJ2-7 and V is TRBV11-1; 14 bases are a match to TRBD2. The CDR3 has 17 amino acids. From germline, CDR1 is SGHAT and CDR2 FQDESV (reference sequence). V was clipped by 4 bases and J by 5 bases; unmatched bases: 10. The CDR3 reads CASSSPRGLAGDNEQYF. DNA of the CDR3: TGTGCCAGCAGCTCCCCTAGGGGACTAGCGGGAGATAACGAGCAGTACTTC.

The rearrangement joins TRBV30 to TRBJ2-7; 10 bases align to TRBD1. The CDR3 sequence is 14 residues long. The junction had 10 bases not matched to a gene; V was cut back by 4 bases and J by 7 bases. CDR1 and CDR2 from the germline V gene are GTSNPN and SVGIG (reference sequence). CDR3 region: CAWKWGTGDGEQYF. In nucleotides, the CDR3 is TGTGCCTGGAAATGGGGGACAGGGGATGGGGAGCAGTACTTC.

The rearrangement joins TRBV4-1 to TRBJ1-4, with 8 positions matching TRBD1. Trimming at V came to 5 bases and at J to 4 bases, leaving 6 bases not matched to a gene. This CDR3 is built from 15 residues. Germline CDR1 and CDR2: MGHRA and YSYEKL. The CDR3 sequence is CASSVTGGVNEKLFF. CDR3 coding DNA: TGCGCCAGCAGCGTTACAGGGGGTGTTAATGAAAAACTGTTTTTT.

Only a few counts were recorded for this clonotype. The chain links TRBV12-3 or TRBV12-4 to TRBJ1-5; the match to TRBD1 covers 7 bases. The V segment lost 5 bases and the J segment 11 bases; nucleotides outside the gene matches: 3. The CDR3 is 11 amino acids. This chain's CDR3 is CASSIGQAQHF. DNA for the CDR3: TGTGCCAGCAGTATAGGACAGGCCCAGCATTTT.

This clonotype was seen only a few times. The chain employs TRBV5-1 and TRBJ1-2; D not resolved. The CDR3 has 12 residues. Germline lookup yields CDR1 SGHRS and CDR2 YFSETQ. V lost 5 bases and J lost 7, with 12 bases in between. CDR3 sequence (DNA): TGCGCCAGCAGGGACGTCCAATTTGGCTACACCTTC. Protein sequence: CASRDVQFGYTF.

This clonotype was detected many times. CDR3 sequence reads: CASSLGQQETQYF. As DNA, the CDR3 is TGTGCCAGCAGCTTAGGACAGCAAGAGACCCAGTACTTC. The rearrangement links TRBV11-2 to TRBJ2-5, with a weak D call TRBD1 (5 bases). CDR1 and CDR2 from the germline V gene are SGHAT and FQNNGV. Trimming removed 1 base at V and 2 bases at J, with 5 bases between. The CDR3 is 13 residues long.